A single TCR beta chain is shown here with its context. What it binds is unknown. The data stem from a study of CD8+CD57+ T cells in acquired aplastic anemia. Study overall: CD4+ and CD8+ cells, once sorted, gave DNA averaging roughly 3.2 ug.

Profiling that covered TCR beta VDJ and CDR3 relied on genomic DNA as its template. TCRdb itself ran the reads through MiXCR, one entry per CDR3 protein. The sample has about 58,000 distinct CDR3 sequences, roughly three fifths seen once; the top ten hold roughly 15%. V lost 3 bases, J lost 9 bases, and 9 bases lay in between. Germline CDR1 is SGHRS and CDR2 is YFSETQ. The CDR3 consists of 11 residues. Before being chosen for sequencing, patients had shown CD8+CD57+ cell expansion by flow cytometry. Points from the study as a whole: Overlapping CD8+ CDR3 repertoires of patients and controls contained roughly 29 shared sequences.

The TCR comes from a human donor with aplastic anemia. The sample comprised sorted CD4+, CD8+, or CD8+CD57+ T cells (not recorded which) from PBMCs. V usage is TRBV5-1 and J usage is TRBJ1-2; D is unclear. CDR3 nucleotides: TGCGCCAGCAGCTCGTTATTCAGCTACACCTTC. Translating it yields CASSSLFSYTF.